The 9 T cell receptor beta chains listed next were all sequenced from one sample in a study of cytotoxic CD8 clonotypes in ibrutinib-treated CLL. The assay was immunoSEQ multiplex PCR, and TCRdb's table has in-frame clones only and misses some. The sample lists about 29,000 clones, roughly 57% seen once, with around 15% in the top ten. This material consisted of PBMCs, taken before ibrutinib treatment. These receptor sequences come from a human donor with chronic lymphocytic leukemia.

The chain carries TRBV29-1 and TRBJ1-3; 9 bases agree with TRBD1. Germline CDR1 is SQVTM and CDR2 is ANQGSEA. The V gene end was trimmed by 7 bases and the J gene end by 1 base; junction bases not matched to a gene: 8. CDR3 length: 15 residues. CDR3 loop: CSAAQGASSGNTIYF. The CDR3 nucleotides are TGCAGCGCTGCACAGGGGGCGTCGTCTGGAAACACCATATATTTT.

This clone was found once. The genes are TRBV10-3 and TRBJ1-5; D call uncertain. Between the trimmed V and J ends, which lost 0 bases and 5 bases, there was a span of 2 bases. The CDR3 runs 12 residues. Germline V gene data show CDR1 as ENHRY and CDR2 as SYGVKD. The CDR3 sequence: CAISESDQPQHF. For the CDR3, the DNA is TGTGCCATCAGTGAGTCGGATCAGCCCCAGCATTTT.

This chain uses TRBV4-1 with TRBJ2-7, with 9 bases identical to TRBD2. Germline V gives CDR1 MGHRA, CDR2 YSYEKL. V trimming: 3 bases; J trimming: 5 bases; junction bases outside the gene matches: 8. The CDR3 is 15 residues long. The CDR3 nucleotides are TGCGCCAGCAGCCACGTAGCGGGAGAGAGGGACGAGCAGTACTTC. Residues: CASSHVAGERDEQYF.

The V call is TRBV9, the J call TRBJ2-5, with D unresolved. V gave up 0 bases and J gave up 5 bases, with 5 bases separating them. The CDR3 is 12 residues long. Germline V gene data show CDR1 as SGDLS and CDR2 as YYNGEE. CDR3 bases: TGTGCCAGCAGCGTAGCTGGGGAGACCCAGTACTTC. The encoded protein is CASSVAGETQYF.

J is TRBJ2-6 and V is TRBV6-1; D is ambiguous. V lost 2 bases and J lost 4, with 15 bases in between. The CDR3 covers 17 residues. Looked up from germline, CDR1 is MNHNS and CDR2 is SASEGT. The CDR3 region is CASSENGGGSGANVLTF. CDR3 nucleotides: TGTGCCAGCAGTGAAAATGGCGGTGGCTCGGGGGCCAACGTCCTGACTTTC.

The sample holds a few counts of this clone. The rearrangement joins TRBV4-1 to TRBJ2-5, with 7 bases lining up with TRBD1. This CDR3 has 16 residues. V gave up 2 bases and J gave up 2 bases; unmatched junction bases: 8. Germline CDR1 reads MGHRA; CDR2 reads YSYEKL. DNA of the CDR3: TGCGCCAGCAGCCAACCCCTGACAGGGAAGCAAGAGACCCAGTACTTC. The encoded protein is CASSQPLTGKQETQYF.

This clone was detected only once. The rearrangement links TRBV27 to TRBJ1-1, with D unresolved. The CDR3 extends over 15 amino acids. V was pared by 3 bases and J by 2 bases, with 13 bases between. Germline V gene data show CDR1 as MNHEY and CDR2 as SMNVEV (reference sequence). In DNA, the CDR3 is TGTGCCAGCAGTTTCAGTCCAGGACCAAACACTGAAGCTTTCTTT. Protein: CASSFSPGPNTEAFF.

This rearrangement joins TRBV19 to TRBJ2-1; 9 nucleotides match TRBD1. Per the germline V gene, CDR1 is LNHDA and CDR2 is SQIVND (reference sequence). The J segment lost 6 bases and the V segment lost 7 bases, leaving 10 bases of the junction unmatched. The CDR3 has 15 residues. The CDR3 DNA is TGTGCCAGTACCGAAACAGGGGGCAGGGGCAATGAGCAGTTCTTC. It codes for CASTETGGRGNEQFF.

This clone has just one count. The rearrangement uses TRBV27 and TRBJ2-7, with TRBD2 identical over 8 bases. Germline V gives CDR1 MNHEY, CDR2 SMNVEV (reference sequence). The CDR3 runs to 18 residues. V dropped 4 bases and J dropped 3; count of bases not matched to a gene: 17. The CDR3 loop is CASSSRREAGAPYYEQYF. As DNA, the CDR3 is TGTGCCAGCAGTTCAAGACGGGAAGCGGGAGCACCTTACTACGAGCAGTACTTC.